Below, one T cell receptor beta chain is given with its context. A single count supports this clone. Its antigen remains unidentified. Per-base qualities were not stored, and no clone one base away is much larger. The Qiagen DNeasy kit was used to extract genomic DNA both from unsorted PBMCs and from the negatively selected CD4+ and CD8+ fractions. Using primers that anneal to V and J segments, immunoSEQ multiplex PCR amplified the TCR beta CDR3 regions. A synthetic immune receptor repertoire was used to minimize amplification bias, and any residual bias was removed computationally once sequencing was done. In the original analysis: Custom Python scripts were used to quantify repertoire diversity as the Shannon entropy index. Unsorted, CD4+ and CD8+ repertoires were analyzed separately, except in combined analyses where CD4+ and CD8+ sequences were merged in silico. A clone counted as expanded when the clone's frequency after treatment rose at least 2-fold relative to C1D1, and clones undetected at baseline were given a pseudocount of 0.5. Clones with 0 or 1 copy at C1D1 were defined as singleton clones, while clones with 2 or more copies were defined as non-singleton clones. Clones expanded in unsorted samples were assigned a CD4+, CD8+ or unknown annotation through matching of protein sequences in sorted samples from the same patient. Wilcoxon tests were applied to paired samples to test diversity changes from C1D1 to C4D1. Sourced from immuneACCESS, this table was stored by TCRdb with only in-frame sequences that have V and J called. A share of the clones is absent; for the studies checked, an unresolved V gene accounts for under half, and the remainder has no known explanation. V and J calls and clone size are given by that table; D and trimming were obtained from the DNA. The sample records about 24,000 clones, about 86% of which are singletons. Clones ranked in the top ten supply approximately 6.2% of the sample.

The data derive from a study of PD-1 blockade in classical Hodgkin lymphoma (dated by TCRdb to 2018 to 2021). Regarding the complete study: Nivolumab dosing was 3 mg/kg intravenously every 2 weeks, continuing until either disease progression or unacceptable toxicity. The study used TCR beta sequencing and CyTOF to define a peripheral blood immune signature of response to PD-1 blockade in classical Hodgkin lymphoma.

Paper-wide results and their limitations: Trial patients with a complete response had baseline diversity similar to that of newly diagnosed patients, while partial responders and progressors had significantly lower diversity. Diversity was lower in patients who began nivolumab less than 1 year after ASCT, so these patients were left out of later analyses to avoid confounding by immune reconstitution. A significant rise by C4D1 was seen in CD4+ but not CD8+ TCR diversity (p=0.0027 vs p=0.16), with the rise being most apparent in complete responders (p=0.02). Newly diagnosed patients were reported to have lower baseline TCR diversity than healthy donors, and relapsed/refractory patients were reported to have lower baseline TCR diversity still. Only a single clinical trial cohort was studied, and what caused the repertoire differences, possibly disease activity or prior therapy, remained undefined.

The germline V gene (reference sequence) yields LNHNV for CDR1 and YYDKDF for CDR2. From the cysteine through the phenylalanine, the CDR3 covers 13 amino acids. Only the CDR3 part of the read is kept: 39 bases, read in frame from the first base. V is reduced by 4 bases and J by 0 bases, leaving a spacing of 7 bases between them. The label giving this sample's time point can be read as: cycle 4 day 1 (C4D1), after more than 5 weeks of nivolumab. Relapse after autologous stem cell transplantation had occurred in all trial patients, and cohorts A, B and C were distinguished by prior brentuximab vedotin exposure. The trial cohort included fewer than 60 patients with relapsed/refractory classical Hodgkin lymphoma, and each patient had a best overall response of complete response, partial response or progressive disease. In the multi-cohort phase II CheckMate 205 trial, trial patients received single-agent nivolumab. An independent review committee assessed best overall response by applying the 2007 International Working Group response criteria. PBMCs from the trial were collected at three points: immediately before nivolumab initiation (C1D1), and during therapy at cycle 2 day 1 and cycle 4 day 1. After peripheral blood was drawn into 8 mL Vacutainer Cell Preparation Tubes, PBMCs were isolated by centrifugation and then cryopreserved.

The receptor comes from a human donor with classical Hodgkin lymphoma. The chain links TRBV15 with TRBJ2-7; the D gene lacks a confident call. This specimen was peripheral blood mononuclear cells (PBMCs), taken before the fourth cycle of nivolumab. The base sequence is TGTGCCACCAGCAAGGGAAGCTCCTACGAGCAGTACTTC. Its protein product is CATSKGSSYEQYF.